This T cell receptor (beta chain) was found in a study of cytomegalovirus exposure and HLA in healthy donors. On this clone itself: Its antigen remains unidentified.

This CDR3 has 15 amino acids. J gave up 4 bases and V 0 bases, and 2 bases lay outside the gene matches. The germline CDR1 and CDR2 sequences are SGDLS and YYNGEE. The study, taken as a whole, reports: The authors assumed roughly uniform sequencing depth across donors for presence/absence analyses.

Primers for the PCR totalled 60 Vbeta and 13 Jbeta. The protocol was immunoSEQ multiplex PCR, while the TCRdb copy is restricted to in-frame clones and leaves out a portion. The sample comprises about 130,000 clones, around 82% of which are singletons, and approximately 1.3% rests with the top ten. The clonotype comes from a female donor in good health and CMV-seronegative. The source material was PBMCs. The chain couples TRBV9 to TRBJ2-1, with 9 bases that match TRBD2. The CDR3 region has the DNA TGTGCCAGCAGCGTAGGACTAGCGGAATACAATGAGCAGTTCTTC. It specifies CASSVGLAEYNEQFF.